These T cell receptor beta chains were read from a single sample in a study of T-cell memory formation after mild COVID-19. Each CDR3 protein is one row after TCRdb ran MiXCR on the 5' RACE reads. This table has 310,000 or so distinct CDR3 sequences, around a sixth appearing once. Sequenced input: PBMCs or a T cell subset sorted from them (not recorded which). These receptors were taken from a man younger than 30 who had mild COVID-19 (a few samples of this study predate the infection). Cell type and time point are not known. The CDR3 runs from the conserved cysteine through the conserved F or W. Fields, in order: clone size, V gene, J gene, D gene, CDR3 DNA, CDR3 protein. D genes are given only for firm matches. Clone size is shown for a subset of rows, as once, few, many or a class of expanded clone.

size: -
V: TRBV12-3/TRBV12-4
J: TRBJ2-5
D: -
DNA: TGTGCCAGCAGTTTGAATTCCGGGGGCGAGGAGACCCAGTACTTC
CDR3: CASSLNSGGEETQYF

size: -
V: TRBV6-5
J: TRBJ2-2
D: -
DNA: TGTGCCAGCAGTTACGGGACTACCGGGGAGCTGTTTTTT
CDR3: CASSYGTTGELFF

size: once
V: TRBV29-1
J: TRBJ2-3
D: TRBD2
DNA: TGCAGCGCAACGAGGACTAGCGGGAACACAGATACGCAGTATTTT
CDR3: CSATRTSGNTDTQYF

size: many
V: TRBV7-2
J: TRBJ2-3
D: -
DNA: TGTGCCAGCAGCAGAAACCGCGCGGGTACGCAGTATTTT
CDR3: CASSRNRAGTQYF

size: -
V: TRBV20-1
J: TRBJ2-5
D: -
DNA: TGCAGTGCTAGACGCCCTACGGAGCAAGAGACCCAGTACTTC
CDR3: CSARRPTEQETQYF

size: -
V: TRBV6-5
J: TRBJ2-5
D: TRBD2
DNA: TGTGCCAGCAGTTATAGCGGGGGGGGCGACACCCAGTACTTC
CDR3: CASSYSGGGDTQYF

size: few
V: TRBV7-9
J: TRBJ2-3
D: -
DNA: TGTGCCAGCAGGGGGGAAAGGGGCTTCACAGATACGCAGTATTTT
CDR3: CASRGERGFTDTQYF

size: few
V: TRBV20-1
J: TRBJ2-3
D: TRBD1
DNA: TGCAGTGCTAGCGACCCGGGACAGGGGGCAGATACGCAGTATTTT
CDR3: CSASDPGQGADTQYF

size: few
V: TRBV20-1
J: TRBJ2-4
D: -
DNA: TGCAGTGCTAGAGATCGGGCAGGGCGGCACATTCAGTACTTC
CDR3: CSARDRAGRHIQYF

size: few
V: TRBV5-1
J: TRBJ2-1
D: TRBD1
DNA: TGCGCCAGCAGCACCGGACAGGGCGAGGGTGAGCAGTTCTTC
CDR3: CASSTGQGEGEQFF

size: few
V: TRBV9
J: TRBJ1-2
D: -
DNA: TGTGCCAGCAGCCAGGGGCAGAATAGTCATGGCTACACCTTC
CDR3: CASSQGQNSHGYTF